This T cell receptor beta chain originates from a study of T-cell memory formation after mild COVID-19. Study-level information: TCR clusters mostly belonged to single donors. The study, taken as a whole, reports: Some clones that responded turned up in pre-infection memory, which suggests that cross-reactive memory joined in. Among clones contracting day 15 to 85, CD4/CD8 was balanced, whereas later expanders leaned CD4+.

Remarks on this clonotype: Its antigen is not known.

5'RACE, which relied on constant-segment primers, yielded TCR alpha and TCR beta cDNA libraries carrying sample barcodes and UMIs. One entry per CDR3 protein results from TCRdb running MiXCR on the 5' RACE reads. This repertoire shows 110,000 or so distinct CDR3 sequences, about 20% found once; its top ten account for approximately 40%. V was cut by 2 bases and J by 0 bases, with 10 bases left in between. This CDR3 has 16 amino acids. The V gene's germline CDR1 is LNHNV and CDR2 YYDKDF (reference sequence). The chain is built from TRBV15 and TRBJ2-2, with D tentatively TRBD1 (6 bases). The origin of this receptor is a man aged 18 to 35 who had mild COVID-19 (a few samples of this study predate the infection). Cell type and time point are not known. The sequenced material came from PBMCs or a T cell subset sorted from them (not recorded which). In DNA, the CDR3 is TGTGCCACCAGCAGAACGGCAGGGGCGAACACCGGGGAGCTGTTTTTT. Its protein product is CATSRTAGANTGELFF.